The 27 T cell receptor beta chains below all came from one sample that was sequenced in a study of T cells in Graves' hyperthyroidism and ophthalmopathy. Researchers took RNA transcripts and amplified the TCR beta CDR3 regions from them. Researchers ran a first-round RT-PCR on the TCR CDR3 using the HTBI primer set. TCRdb independently ran MiXCR on the multiplex PCR reads; one entry per CDR3 protein. The sample has roughly 500,000 distinct CDR3 sequences, about 14% seen once. The sequenced sample was blood. These receptor sequences come from a woman in her twenties or thirties with Graves' hyperthyroidism that later progressed to Graves' ophthalmopathy.

In its sample, this clonotype was seen many times. The chain couples TRBV27 to TRBJ2-3; D gene unclear. This CDR3 is built from 17 residues. Trimming took off 3 bases at V and 0 bases at J, with 16 bases between the two ends. Germline CDR1 and CDR2: MNHEY and SMNVEV (reference sequence). The chain's CDR3 is CASSFQPRQPSTDTQYF. CDR3 coding DNA: TGTGCCAGCAGTTTCCAACCTAGACAACCTAGCACAGATACGCAGTATTTT.

This clonotype appeared many times. The genes are TRBV12-3 or TRBV12-4 and TRBJ2-1; D not resolved. Trimming stripped 3 bases from V and 1 base from J, with 10 bases between. The CDR3 is 15 amino acids. CDR3 sequence: CASSFDGLSYNEQFF. The CDR3, as DNA: TGTGCCAGCAGTTTTGACGGGTTATCCTACAATGAGCAGTTCTTC.

This chain uses TRBV5-5 with TRBJ2-5, with D perhaps matching TRBD2 (6 bases). V was shortened by 4 bases and J by 7 bases, with 14 bases between the two germline ends. This CDR3 comprises 13 residues. CDR1 SGHKS and CDR2 YYEKEE come from the germline V gene (reference sequence). The CDR3: CASSTTPGGTQYF. The DNA of the CDR3 is TGTGCCAGCAGCACGACCCCCGGGGGGACCCAGTACTTC.

This clonotype was detected many times. The gene calls are TRBV7-9 and TRBJ1-3, with D unresolved. V shed 5 bases and J shed 0 bases, with 20 bases lying between them. Germline V gene sequence: CDR1 SEHNR, CDR2 FQNEAQ (reference sequence). This CDR3 is 18 amino acids long. The CDR3 reads CASSLNWTGRISGNTIYF. The CDR3 DNA sequence: TGTGCCAGCAGCCTCAATTGGACCGGACGGATCTCTGGAAACACCATATATTTT.

Remarks on this clonotype: An end of the junction does not agree with germline; a read error may underlie this. J is TRBJ2-1 and V is TRBV7-9; 9 nucleotides agree with TRBD2. The CDR3 totals 16 residues. Germline assignment: CDR1 SEHNR and CDR2 FQNEAQ (reference sequence). The CDR3, as DNA: TGTGCCAGCAGCCGACTAGCGGACTACCGGTACAATGAGCAGCTCTTC. Translating gives CASSRLADYRYNEQLF.

This clonotype was seen ten or more times. V is TRBV5-6 and J is TRBJ1-5; 10 bases are shared with TRBD1. Losses at the gene ends were 0 bases for V and 5 bases for J; bases not matched to a gene: 5. The length of the CDR3 is 16 residues. CDR1 and CDR2 (germline): SGHDT, YYEEEE. The CDR3 region is CASSLGFGQGDQPQHF. In DNA form, the CDR3 reads TGTGCCAGCAGCTTGGGCTTTGGACAGGGGGATCAGCCCCAGCATTTT.

The sample holds many counts of this clonotype. The rearrangement uses TRBV5-4 and TRBJ2-5, with D tentatively TRBD2 (6 bases). Per the germline V gene, CDR1 is SGHNT and CDR2 is YYREEE (reference sequence). The CDR3 runs 14 residues. V lost 3 bases and J 3 bases, leaving 12 bases between the germline ends. The CDR3 DNA follows: TGTGCCAGCAGCTGGACGGGACTGGAAGAGACCCAGTACTTC. Its translation is CASSWTGLEETQYF. Full variable domain (missing parts from reference TRBV5-4 and TRBJ2-5): ETGVTQSPTHLIKTRGQQVTLRCSSQSGHNTVSWYQQALGQGPQFIFQYYREEENGRGNFPPRFSGLQFPNYSSELNVNALELDDSALYLCASSWTGLEETQYFGPGTRLLVL.

This clonotype came up many times. The chain is built from TRBV30 and TRBJ1-2; D unresolved. The CDR3 sequence is 13 residues long. Germline-derived CDR1 and CDR2 are GTSNPN and SVGIG (reference sequence). Trimming took off 2 bases at V and 4 bases at J, with 11 bases between the two ends. The CDR3 DNA follows: TGTGCCTGGAGTCCCGGCCTTACCTATGGCTACACCTTC. It specifies CAWSPGLTYGYTF. Full variable domain (missing parts from reference TRBV30 and TRBJ1-2): SQTIHQWPATLVQPVGSPLSLECTVEGTSNPNLYWYRQAAGRGLQLLFYSVGIGQISSEVPQNLSASRPQDRQFILSSKKLLLSDSGFYLCAWSPGLTYGYTFGSGTRLTVV.

This clonotype was counted many times. The genes are TRBV28 and TRBJ1-2; TRBD1 aligns across 7 bases. The CDR3 runs 14 residues. The germline gives CDR1 MDHEN, CDR2 SYDVKM. V gave up 2 bases and J gave up 5 bases; unmatched junction bases: 5. The CDR3: CASSLRDRSYGYTF. CDR3 nucleotide sequence: TGTGCCAGCAGTTTAAGGGACAGAAGTTATGGCTACACCTTC.

The table lists this clonotype with many counts. The chain uses TRBV18 and TRBJ1-1; D remains unclear. The V and J ends lost 3 bases and 6 bases respectively, with 11 bases between them. The CDR3 length is 13 residues. The germline V gene has CDR1 KGHSH and CDR2 LQKENI. The CDR3 region is CASSPTRAPEAFF. The CDR3 region has the DNA TGTGCCAGCTCACCCACCCGGGCCCCTGAAGCTTTCTTT.

In this sample, this clonotype turned up many times. The rearrangement links TRBV12-3 or TRBV12-4 to TRBJ1-1, with TRBD1 matching 10 bases. The CDR3 runs to 13 residues. J was trimmed by 10 bases and V by 6 bases; bases with no gene match: 8. The CDR3 here is CASSSGTGDRAFF. The CDR3 DNA follows: TGTGCCAGCAGCTCCGGGACAGGGGATAGAGCTTTCTTT.

This clonotype has at least ten counts. This chain uses TRBV5-5 with TRBJ2-7; 8 nucleotides agree with TRBD1. V dropped 4 bases and J dropped 6; count of bases not matched to a gene: 0. Germline loops: CDR1 SGHKS, CDR2 YYEKEE (reference sequence). The CDR3 spans 11 residues. In nucleotides, the CDR3 is TGTGCCAGCAGCGACAGGGGCGAGCAGTACTTC. It encodes CASSDRGEQYF.

CDR3 region: CASSLGPTAKISYEQYF. In DNA form, the CDR3 reads TGCGCCAGCAGCTTGGGGCCGACAGCAAAGATCTCCTACGAGCAGTACTTC. The V call is TRBV5-1, the J call TRBJ2-7, with a tentative D call TRBD1 (5 bases). With 0 bases removed from V and 0 bases from J, the gap between germline ends came to 16 bases. The CDR3 is made up of 17 amino acids. Germline V CDR1 and CDR2: SGHRS, YFSETQ.

This chain links TRBV7-8 with TRBJ2-7; 9 positions match TRBD1. CDR3 length equals 15 residues. V was clipped by 5 bases and J by 4 bases; unmatched bases: 9. Germline lookup yields CDR1 SGHVS and CDR2 FQNEAQ. The CDR3 DNA is TGTGCCAGCAGCCGAACCGGGACAGGGAGATACGAGCAGTACTTC. Protein: CASSRTGTGRYEQYF.

This clonotype was picked up many times. The gene calls are TRBV3-1 and TRBJ2-1, with 9 bases that match TRBD2. J gave up 7 bases and V 3 bases, and 16 bases lay outside the gene matches. The CDR3 covers 18 residues. The germline gives CDR1 LGHDT, CDR2 YNNKEL (reference sequence). The CDR3 DNA sequence: TGTGCCAGCAGCCAGTCCGGGACTAGCCGGAGCAGGAGGAATGAGCAGTTCTTC. Encoded protein: CASSQSGTSRSRRNEQFF.

The V and J genes are TRBV4-2 and TRBJ1-5; D not resolved. Germline CDR1 reads LGHNA; CDR2 reads YNFKEQ. The CDR3 runs 14 residues. V lost 5 bases and J lost 3, with 11 bases in between. The DNA of the CDR3 is TGTGCCAGCAGCTTCGATACTTTCAATCAGCCCCAGCATTTT. It codes for CASSFDTFNQPQHF.

As to this clonotype: A read error may be the cause here, since a much bigger clone is one base away. The chain joins TRBV29-1 to TRBJ1-4; 7 positions match TRBD1. This CDR3 has 14 amino acids. V lost 6 bases to trimming and J lost 12 bases; unmatched junction nucleotides: 16. CDR1 is SQVTM, CDR2 ANQGSEA, per germline. CDR3 bases: TGCAGCGTCGGAGGAGGGGGCTGGGGGGAAGAACTGTTTTTT. Translated: CSVGGGGWGEELFF.

The rearrangement links TRBV14 to TRBJ1-1, with D perhaps matching TRBD1 (5 bases). Germline CDR1 is SGHDN and CDR2 is FVKESK. The CDR3 sequence is 13 residues long. The V gene lost 1 base and the J gene lost 10 bases, with 13 bases spanning the gap. CDR3 amino acids: CASSQVGEGGAFF. The CDR3 DNA reads as TGTGCCAGCAGCCAAGTAGGGGAAGGTGGAGCTTTCTTT.

Many counts were recorded for this clonotype. CDR3: CASSLSGGETQYF. The CDR3 DNA sequence: TGTGCCAGCAGCTTATCCGGGGGAGAGACCCAGTACTTC. The J gene is TRBJ2-5, the V gene TRBV11-3; tentatively, D is TRBD2 (6 bases). The V and J ends lost 2 bases and 4 bases respectively, with 8 bases between them. CDR1 is SGHNT and CDR2 is YENEEA in the germline V gene. The CDR3 length is 13 residues. The variable domain in full, with the rest retrieved from reference TRBV11-3 and TRBJ2-5, is EAGVVQSPRYKIIEKKQPVAFWCNPISGHNTLYWYLQNLGQGPELLIRYENEEAVDDSQLPKDRFSAERLKGVDSTLKIQPAELGDSAVYLCASSLSGGETQYFGPGTRLLVL.

This clonotype was counted ten times or more. The chain joins TRBV10-3 to TRBJ2-2; tentatively, D is TRBD2 (5 bases). Germline CDR1 is ENHRY and CDR2 is SYGVKD. Trimming shortened V by 7 bases and J by 5 bases, and 11 bases separated the two germline ends. The CDR3 consists of 13 residues. The CDR3 coding sequence is TGTGCCATCACTAGCAGATCAACCGGGGAGCTGTTTTTT. It translates to CAITSRSTGELFF.

The rearrangement joins TRBV10-3 to TRBJ2-2; D is perhaps TRBD1 (5 bases). Germline CDR1 ENHRY, CDR2 SYGVKD. CDR3 length equals 15 residues. V lost 2 bases to trimming and J lost 7 bases, with 14 bases between them. The CDR3 DNA reads TGTGCCATCAGTGAGAGGACAACCGGCAGCGGGGAGCTGTTTTTT. This encodes CAISERTTGSGELFF.

V and J are TRBV2 and TRBJ2-7, with 12 bases matching TRBD2. CDR1 and CDR2 (germline): SNHLY, FYNNEI. J lost 5 bases, V lost 6 bases, and 8 bases had no gene match. The CDR3 sequence is 15 residues long. This chain's CDR3 is CASSALAGGPHEQYF. The CDR3 bases are TGTGCCAGCAGCGCCCTAGCGGGAGGGCCCCACGAGCAGTACTTC.

The sample holds a few counts of this clonotype. A much larger clone lies a single base off, so this may be a read error. A read error is likely, as this CDR3 ends without the conserved phenylalanine or tryptophan. This chain joins TRBV5-1 and TRBJ1-1; TRBD1 aligns across 9 bases. V shed 4 bases and J 0 bases; nucleotides not matched to a gene: 10. From germline, CDR1 is SGHRS and CDR2 YFSETQ. This CDR3 comprises 17 residues. The CDR3 DNA is TGCGCCAGCAGCGGGGGGACAGGGTTTAGCATGAACACTGAAGCTTTCCTT. It encodes CASSGGTGFSMNTEAFL.

The chain uses TRBV3-1 and TRBJ2-2; tentative D call: TRBD2 (5 bases). The CDR3 runs 14 residues. CDR1 LGHDT and CDR2 YNNKEL come from the germline V gene (reference sequence). V lost 3 bases and J lost 7, with 12 bases in between. CDR3 sequence: CASSQPTSFGELFF. The DNA of the CDR3 is TGTGCCAGCAGCCAGCCAACTAGTTTCGGGGAGCTGTTTTTT.

This clonotype was seen many times. The chain couples TRBV7-2 to TRBJ2-7; maybe TRBD2 (5 bases). The germline CDR1 and CDR2 sequences are SGHTA and FQGNSA. V lost 5 bases, J lost 7 bases, and 21 bases lay in between. The CDR3 spans 15 residues. The CDR3 region has the DNA TGTGCCAGCAGCCCTAGCCTCGCGGACCCGGGGGAGCAGTACTTC. Encoded protein: CASSPSLADPGEQYF.

This clonotype has a count of ten or more. This chain links TRBV9 with TRBJ2-1; D not resolved. V was cut by 0 bases and J by 10 bases, with 11 bases left in between. The CDR3 contains 13 residues. Germline V gives CDR1 SGDLS, CDR2 YYNGEE. The CDR3 protein is CASSVVERSEQFF. The CDR3 region has the DNA TGTGCCAGCAGCGTAGTCGAACGCTCGGAGCAGTTCTTC.

The chain has TRBV6-5 and TRBJ1-3, with no clear D. Germline-derived CDR1 and CDR2 are MNHEY and SVGAGI. With 2 bases removed from V and 4 bases from J, the gap between germline ends came to 12 bases. This CDR3 is 15 amino acids long. The CDR3 sequence: CASSYTSEDGNTIYF. CDR3 DNA sequence: TGTGCCAGCAGTTACACCTCCGAGGACGGAAACACCATATATTTT.